These 28 T cell receptor beta chains came from one sample sequenced in a study of shared clonotypes between healthy human individuals. This table comes from immunoSEQ multiplex PCR, and its TCRdb copy is limited to in-frame clones, with some not included. The data hold nearly 1,000,000 clones, with 60% to 85% observed a single time. Sequences were obtained from memory CD4+ T cells sorted from blood. Subset indicated: CD45RA-negative fraction. These receptor sequences come from a man between 18 and 29 years old in good health.

This clone was observed a single time. The chain is built from TRBV6-5 and TRBJ2-7; 7 bases map to TRBD2. Germline-derived CDR1 and CDR2 are MNHEY and SVGAGI. J was trimmed by 4 bases and V by 4 bases; bases with no gene match: 13. This CDR3 comprises 16 residues. CDR3 nucleotide sequence: TGTGCCAGCAGTTTCCCCTTCCGGGACTATGCGTACGAGCAGTACTTC. It codes for CASSFPFRDYAYEQYF.

This clone was observed a handful of times. This chain links TRBV28 with TRBJ1-1; tentative D call: TRBD1 (5 bases). Germline V gives CDR1 MDHEN, CDR2 SYDVKM. The CDR3 is 11 amino acids. Trimming left V 7 bases short and J 11 bases short, with 14 bases between. CDR3 nucleotides: TGTGCCAGCATGGGGTCAACAGGCGCTTTCTTT. Translated: CASMGSTGAFF.

The rearrangement uses TRBV21-1 and TRBJ2-5; the D call in the table, TRBD2, was not verified against the DNA. TRBV21-1 is listed as a pseudogene. The CDR3 loop spans 13 amino acids. The CDR3 nucleotides are TGTGCCAGCAGCAGGGAGAGCCAAGAGACCCAGTACTTC. Translating it yields CASSRESQETQYF.

This clone has at least ten counts. The V call is TRBV5-1, the J call TRBJ2-7, with 8 bases that match TRBD2. This CDR3 is 14 amino acids long. V was pared by 3 bases and J by 3 bases, with 5 bases of the junction left unmatched. CDR1 SGHRS and CDR2 YFSETQ come from the germline V gene. The CDR3 sequence is CASSWSGRGYEQYF. The DNA of the CDR3 is TGCGCCAGCAGCTGGAGCGGGAGAGGCTACGAGCAGTACTTC.

The chain uses TRBV6-1 and TRBJ1-5, with D possibly TRBD1 on 5 matching bases. Germline loops: CDR1 MNHNS, CDR2 SASEGT. V shed 2 bases and J shed 13 bases, with 15 bases lying between them. CDR3 length: 13 amino acids. The CDR3 DNA reads as TGTGCCAGCAGTGAAACCCGGGACTCGAGGCAGCATTTT. As protein: CASSETRDSRQHF.

The chain carries TRBV5-1 and TRBJ1-6; no firm D call. Germline CDR1 SGHRS, CDR2 YFSETQ. The V and J ends lost 3 bases and 8 bases respectively, with 21 bases between them. This CDR3 region has 17 residues. The CDR3 DNA is TGCGCCAGCAGCTCGGCGGGTGTCGAGGGTTCGTATTCACCCCTCCACTTT. This codes for CASSSAGVEGSYSPLHF.

The V call is TRBV30, the J call TRBJ1-1; 10 nucleotides match TRBD1. After removal of 2 bases from V and 5 bases from J, the junction contained 8 bases not matched to a gene. Germline V gene lookup returns CDR1 GTSNPN and CDR2 SVGIG (reference sequence). The CDR3 loop spans 15 amino acids. The CDR3 loop is CAWSLATGGMTEAFF. Here the CDR3 DNA reads TGTGCCTGGAGTTTAGCGACAGGGGGCATGACTGAAGCTTTCTTT.

Worth noting for this clone: This sample also contains other DNA sequences that code for the same CDR3. V gene TRBV7-9 combines with J gene TRBJ1-1, with D maybe TRBD1 (6 bases). In germline, CDR1 is SEHNR, CDR2 FQNEAQ (reference sequence). Between the trimmed V and J ends, which lost 1 base and 5 bases, there was a span of 11 bases. The CDR3 length is 14 residues. The CDR3 sequence is CASSLGRGLTEAFF. The CDR3 nucleotides read TGTGCCAGCAGCTTAGGGCGGGGGCTAACTGAAGCTTTCTTT.

J is TRBJ1-4 and V is TRBV4-1; 9 bases are a match to TRBD1. The CDR3 has 14 residues. The germline CDR1 and CDR2 sequences are MGHRA and YSYEKL. Germline trimming cut 6 bases from V and 8 bases from J; bases unmatched to any gene: 7. Written as DNA, the CDR3 is TGCGCCAGCAGACTGGGACAGGGCTACGAAAAACTGTTTTTT. Translating gives CASRLGQGYEKLFF.

The rearrangement joins TRBV6-1 to TRBJ2-7, with D tentatively TRBD2 (7 bases). V lost 4 bases and J 1 base, leaving 11 bases between the germline ends. Germline loops: CDR1 MNHNS, CDR2 SASEGT. The CDR3 covers 14 residues. This CDR3 is CASSGGGESYEQYF. In DNA form, the CDR3 reads TGTGCCAGCAGTGGAGGGGGGGAGTCCTACGAGCAGTACTTC.

This chain uses TRBV14 with TRBJ2-7; a possible D gene is TRBD2 (5 bases). CDR1 and CDR2 from the germline V gene are SGHDN and FVKESK. The CDR3 contains 16 residues. With 0 bases removed from V and 3 bases from J, the gap between germline ends came to 15 bases. CDR3 residues: CASSQERSGNFYEQYF. In nucleotides, the CDR3 is TGTGCCAGCAGCCAAGAAAGGTCGGGAAACTTCTACGAGCAGTACTTC.

This clone was picked up many times. V usage is TRBV19 and J usage is TRBJ1-2; D ambiguous. CDR1 LNHDA and CDR2 SQIVND come from the germline V gene (reference sequence). This CDR3 has 14 residues. Deletions cut 4 bases from V and 4 bases from J, with 13 bases between. For the CDR3, the DNA is TGTGCCAGTAGTAGTCAGGCTTCGGGCTATGGCTACACCTTC. The encoded protein is CASSSQASGYGYTF.

V is TRBV6-6 and J is TRBJ2-7; the match to TRBD1 covers 8 bases. The germline CDR1 and CDR2 sequences are MNHNY and SVGAGI (reference sequence). The CDR3 loop spans 13 amino acids. V lost 7 bases to trimming and J lost 4 bases; unmatched junction nucleotides: 6. As DNA, the CDR3 is TGTGCCAGCACGGGACAGGAAATTTACGAGCAGTACTTC. It specifies CASTGQEIYEQYF.

The chain uses TRBV30 and TRBJ2-3; D remains ambiguous. Germline V gene data show CDR1 as GTSNPN and CDR2 as SVGIG (reference sequence). The CDR3 contains 15 residues. The V and J ends lost 0 bases and 0 bases respectively, with 10 bases between them. CDR3 residues: CAWSVSLSSTDTQYF. CDR3 nucleotide sequence: TGTGCCTGGAGTGTTTCTCTCTCTAGCACAGATACGCAGTATTTT.

V is TRBV5-6 and J is TRBJ2-7; 12 bases align to TRBD2. V was clipped by 3 bases and J by 6 bases; unmatched bases: 10. The CDR3 contains 16 residues. Germline CDR1 SGHDT, CDR2 YYEEEE. CDR3 region: CASSSTSGRIFSEQYF. For the CDR3, the DNA is TGTGCCAGCAGCTCTACTAGCGGGAGGATCTTTTCCGAGCAGTACTTC. Together with reference TRBV5-6 and TRBJ2-7, the CDR3 gives the full variable domain: DAGVTQSPTHLIKTRGQQVTLRCSPKSGHDTVSWYQQALGQGPQFIFQYYEEEERQRGNFPDRFSGHQFPNYSSELNVNALLLGDSALYLCASSSTSGRIFSEQYFGPGTRLTVT.

The rearrangement links TRBV7-3 to TRBJ1-3; D call uncertain. Germline V CDR1 and CDR2: SGHTA, FQGTGA. The CDR3 has 14 amino acids. The V gene lost 1 base and the J gene lost 4 bases, with 8 bases spanning the gap. CDR3 in amino acids: CASSLRLPGNTIYF. The CDR3 nucleotides read TGTGCCAGCAGCTTAAGACTGCCGGGAAACACCATATATTTT.

The chain is built from TRBV7-2 and TRBJ1-2; D unclear. Germline assignment: CDR1 SGHTA and CDR2 FQGNSA. With 4 bases removed from V and 5 bases from J, the gap between germline ends came to 14 bases. The CDR3 sequence is 14 residues long. CDR3 in DNA: TGTGCCAGCAGCTCCGGGTCCAAGGGATATGGCTACACCTTC. Amino acid sequence: CASSSGSKGYGYTF.

The chain couples TRBV13 to TRBJ2-5; unclear D gene. Trimming shortened V by 2 bases and J by 5 bases, and 12 bases separated the two germline ends. In germline, CDR1 is PRHDT, CDR2 FYEKMQ (reference sequence). This CDR3 has 14 residues. CDR3 nucleotides: TGTGCCAGCAGCTTAAAGGGTGTAATGGAGACCCAGTACTTC. It yields the protein CASSLKGVMETQYF.

Notes on this clone: The sample has other DNA sequences that encode this CDR3 too. The gene calls are TRBV7-2 and TRBJ1-1; maybe TRBD1 (5 bases). CDR1 is SGHTA and CDR2 is FQGNSA in the germline V gene. CDR3 size: 14 residues. The V gene lost 2 bases and the J gene lost 1 base, with 8 bases spanning the gap. The CDR3 protein is CASSLQGGNTEAFF. The CDR3, as DNA: TGTGCCAGCAGCTTACAGGGAGGGAACACTGAAGCTTTCTTT.

V usage is TRBV6-1 and J usage is TRBJ1-5; D is unresolved. The CDR3 length is 16 residues. The V end lost 1 base, the J end lost 1 base, and 11 bases lay between the germline ends. Germline V CDR1 and CDR2: MNHNS, SASEGT. The CDR3 region has the DNA TGTGCCAGCAGTGAAGGGGCAGTAGGGAGCAATCAGCCCCAGCATTTT. Amino acids: CASSEGAVGSNQPQHF.

The J gene is TRBJ2-2, the V gene TRBV10-1; D possibly matches TRBD1 or TRBD2 (6 bases each). This CDR3 is built from 16 residues. Between the trimmed V and J ends, which lost 6 bases and 0 bases, there was a span of 14 bases. Per germline, CDR1 WNHNN and CDR2 SYGVQD (reference sequence). In DNA form, the CDR3 reads TGCGCCAGCAGCGGAGGGGGGCCTACGAACACCGGGGAGCTGTTTTTT. As protein: CASSGGGPTNTGELFF.

This chain links TRBV5-5 with TRBJ1-1; 7 bases map to TRBD1. After removal of 4 bases from V and 3 bases from J, the junction contained 9 bases not matched to a gene. CDR1 SGHKS and CDR2 YYEKEE come from the germline V gene (reference sequence). The CDR3 extends over 15 amino acids. The CDR3 DNA reads as TGTGCCAGCAGCCAAAGACAGGGTGGGTACACTGAAGCTTTCTTT. Protein: CASSQRQGGYTEAFF.

The chain employs TRBV29-1 and TRBJ1-1, with a weak D call TRBD1 (5 bases). The CDR3 spans 15 residues. Per germline, CDR1 SQVTM and CDR2 ANQGSEA. Trimming cost V 2 bases and J 1 base, with 14 bases left between them. The CDR3 loop is CSVESGYGTNTEAFF. The CDR3, as DNA: TGCAGCGTTGAAAGCGGGTACGGGACGAACACTGAAGCTTTCTTT.

The chain combines TRBV6-1 with TRBJ1-3; 7 bases match TRBD1. The germline CDR1 and CDR2 sequences are MNHNS and SASEGT. The V and J ends lost 8 bases and 0 bases, in that order; junction bases with no gene match: 7. This CDR3 has 15 residues. The CDR3 sequence is CASETGKSSGNTIYF. In DNA form, the CDR3 reads TGTGCCAGCGAGACAGGGAAGAGCTCTGGAAACACCATATATTTT.

In its sample, this clone was seen once. The chain employs TRBV5-6 and TRBJ1-5, with 11 bases lining up with TRBD1. V trimming: 4 bases; J trimming: 6 bases; junction bases outside the gene matches: 9. CDR1 SGHDT and CDR2 YYEEEE come from the germline V gene. The CDR3 loop spans 16 amino acids. The CDR3 reads CASSHKGQGASQPQHF. CDR3 sequence (DNA): TGTGCCAGCAGCCACAAAGGACAGGGGGCAAGTCAGCCCCAGCATTTT.

The chain uses TRBV10-3 and TRBJ2-3, with 7 positions matching TRBD1. The CDR3 totals 15 residues. V lost 11 bases to trimming and J lost 7 bases; unmatched junction nucleotides: 18. In germline, CDR1 is ENHRY, CDR2 SYGVKD. This CDR3 reads CAAPTGPKATYTQYF. CDR3 bases: TGTGCCGCCCCGACAGGGCCCAAAGCGACGTATACGCAGTATTTT.

The chain is built from TRBV29-1 and TRBJ2-7; 10 nucleotides align to TRBD2. Trimming took 3 bases from V and 2 from J; bases not matched to a gene: 4. The CDR3 is made up of 14 amino acids. Germline V gene sequence: CDR1 SQVTM, CDR2 ANQGSEA. The CDR3 DNA is TGCAGCGTTGACAGCGGGAGGGACACCTACGAGCAGTACTTC. It codes for CSVDSGRDTYEQYF.

The chain uses TRBV10-3 and TRBJ1-2; tentative D call: TRBD1 (5 bases). V lost 0 bases and J lost 7, with 12 bases in between. CDR3 length: 14 amino acids. Germline assignment: CDR1 ENHRY and CDR2 SYGVKD. DNA for the CDR3: TGTGCCATCAGTGAGTCGCAGGGTGTTATTGGCTACACCTTC. This sequence encodes CAISESQGVIGYTF.